This TCR beta chain was captured in a study of T cell responses to AZD1222 COVID-19 vaccine. Using immunoSEQ multiplex PCR, the repertoire was profiled, and TCRdb retains in-frame clones only, with some absent. This sample yields about 72,000 clones, of which around 87% are seen a single time; more than 20% belongs to the top ten. The V gene lost 7 bases and the J gene lost 6 bases, with 15 bases spanning the gap. Per germline, CDR1 LNHDA and CDR2 SQIVND (reference sequence). CDR3 length: 14 amino acids. The rearrangement links TRBV19 to TRBJ2-2; D is unclear. Material: peripheral blood, obtained on day 0 of AZD1222 vaccination. The origin of this receptor is an adult in good health. The CDR3 spells CASTNTRRAGELFF. The CDR3 nucleotides read TGTGCCAGTACCAACACCAGACGTGCCGGGGAGCTGTTTTTT.